These 8 T cell receptor beta chains share one sample of origin, sequenced in a study of T cell repertoires in cytomegalovirus infection (dated by TCRdb to between 2018 and 2021). Sequenced on an Illumina HiSeq 1500. TCRdb cleaned the public reads at Q25 with fastp, built clones with MiXCR and kept in-frame beta chains. Entries are consolidated by CDR3 protein sequence, retaining the most common genes and DNA. The sample yields 300,000 to 400,000 distinct CDR3 sequences; over 7.5% were counted once. Of the sample, 4.3% falls within the top ten clones. Sequencing was performed on PBMCs. The receptor set was obtained from a human donor in good health (CMV status not recorded). Some clones in this sample may be carry-over from other donors' samples.

This chain joins TRBV7-4 and TRBJ1-2, with D perhaps TRBD1 (5 bases). There are 15 residues in the CDR3. Germline assignment: CDR1 SGHVT and CDR2 SQSDAQ. Trimming stripped 2 bases from V and 4 bases from J, with 14 bases between. The CDR3 sequence: CASSLWGGERYGYTF. Written as DNA, the CDR3 is TGTGCCAGCAGCTTATGGGGCGGGGAGCGCTATGGCTACACCTTC.

Only a few counts were recorded for this clonotype. This rearrangement joins TRBV4-2 to TRBJ1-6; D gene unclear. Deletions cut 0 bases from V and 13 bases from J, with 10 bases between. This CDR3 is 13 amino acids long. The V gene's germline CDR1 is LGHNA and CDR2 YNFKEQ. The CDR3 loop is CASSQDLSRPLHF. CDR3 nucleotides: TGTGCCAGCAGCCAAGATCTTTCGAGGCCCCTCCACTTT.

This clonotype was counted at least ten times. The chain has TRBV7-6 and TRBJ2-1; 9 nucleotides match TRBD2. Germline-derived CDR1 and CDR2 are SGHVS and FNYEAQ. V lost 0 bases to trimming and J lost 5 bases; unmatched junction nucleotides: 8. CDR3 length equals 17 residues. In DNA form, the CDR3 reads TGTGCCAGCAGCTTAGCGGTGGCTAGCGGGACACACAATGAGCAGTTCTTC. Encoded protein: CASSLAVASGTHNEQFF.

The chain has TRBV2 and TRBJ2-3; TRBD1 might be the D (5 bases). The CDR3 loop spans 14 amino acids. The germline V gene encodes CDR1 SNHLY and CDR2 FYNNEI. Trimming took off 5 bases at V and 14 bases at J, with 23 bases between the two ends. CDR3 in DNA: TGTGCCAGCAGTCAAATACAACAGGCCCTGGTGGTGTATTTT. It codes for CASSQIQQALVVYF.

The V gene is TRBV6-1, the J gene TRBJ1-1; 7 bases align to TRBD1. The CDR3 consists of 13 residues. The V gene end was trimmed by 1 base and the J gene end by 4 bases; junction bases not matched to a gene: 0. Germline V gene data show CDR1 as MNHNS and CDR2 as SASEGT. CDR3: CASSEDRGTEAFF. The CDR3 nucleotides are TGTGCCAGCAGTGAAGACAGGGGCACTGAAGCTTTCTTT.

V is TRBV6-5 and J is TRBJ2-1; 9 nucleotides align to TRBD2. In germline, CDR1 is MNHEY, CDR2 SVGAGI. The CDR3 is 15 amino acids. After removal of 6 bases from V and 8 bases from J, the junction contained 11 bases not matched to a gene. The CDR3 sequence: CASRRGREGGDEQFF. Written as DNA, the CDR3 is TGTGCCAGCAGGAGGGGGCGGGAGGGCGGGGATGAGCAGTTCTTC.

This clonotype was seen many times. The chain combines TRBV28 with TRBJ2-7; unclear D gene. The CDR3 covers 12 residues. Trimming pared 4 bases from V and 3 bases from J, leaving 7 bases between. Germline loops: CDR1 MDHEN, CDR2 SYDVKM. The CDR3 spells CASSSPVYEQYF. The CDR3 DNA reads TGTGCCAGCAGTTCCCCAGTCTACGAGCAGTACTTC.

This clonotype was seen only a few times. The V gene is TRBV5-4, the J gene TRBJ2-2; TRBD2 might be the D (6 bases). The germline V gene has CDR1 SGHNT and CDR2 YYREEE (reference sequence). V was shortened by 4 bases and J by 4 bases, with 14 bases between the two germline ends. The CDR3 is 15 residues long. CDR3 bases: TGTGCCAGCAGCCGAGGGACTGAACTCACCGGGGAGCTGTTTTTT. Its protein product is CASSRGTELTGELFF.